These 10 T cell receptor beta chains share one sample of origin, sequenced in a study of blood T cell repertoires in COVID-19. The data were produced by immunoSEQ multiplex PCR, yet TCRdb's version contains in-frame clones alone and is incomplete. This sample has roughly 100,000 clones; almost 80% occur once, and the top ten carry around 9.6%. The specimen was peripheral blood. The receptor set was obtained from a man between 60 and 75 years old with active or convalescent COVID-19.

A single count supports this clone. The CDR3 here is CASSLKGIPNQPQHF. CDR3 coding DNA: TGTGCCAGCAGCCTGAAGGGGATACCGAATCAGCCCCAGCATTTT. This chain connects TRBV28 to TRBJ1-5, with D possibly TRBD1 on 5 matching bases. Germline CDR1 reads MDHEN; CDR2 reads SYDVKM. V lost 6 bases to trimming and J lost 4 bases, with 16 bases between them. This CDR3 comprises 15 residues.

This chain links TRBV24-1 with TRBJ2-7; 10 bases are a match to TRBD2. Germline V gene data show CDR1 as KGHDR and CDR2 as SFDVKD. V lost 2 bases to trimming and J lost 4 bases; unmatched junction nucleotides: 10. This CDR3 spans 17 amino acids. CDR3 residues: CATSDSHLRAGGYEQYF. As DNA, the CDR3 is TGTGCCACCAGTGATTCCCACCTTAGAGCGGGAGGGTACGAGCAGTACTTC.

The V and J genes are TRBV6-1 and TRBJ2-3; TRBD2 is a possible D gene (6 bases). Germline V lookup: CDR1 MNHNS, CDR2 SASEGT. The CDR3 has 14 residues. The V end was cut by 5 bases, the J end by 0 bases, with 9 bases between. The CDR3 sequence is CASSRGTSTDTQYF. The DNA of the CDR3 is TGTGCCAGCAGTCGCGGGACTAGCACAGATACGCAGTATTTT.

The V and J genes are TRBV2 and TRBJ2-6; TRBD1 agrees at 8 bases. The CDR3 is 17 amino acids. In germline, CDR1 is SNHLY, CDR2 FYNNEI. The ends lost 0 bases at V and 2 bases at J; junction bases unmatched: 3. The CDR3 nucleotides are TGTGCCAGCAGTGAAGCGCAACAGGGGGCTGGGGCCAACGTCCTGACTTTC. Amino acids: CASSEAQQGAGANVLTF. Together with reference TRBV2 and TRBJ2-6, the CDR3 gives the full variable domain: EPEVTQTPSHQVTQMGQEVILRCVPISNHLYFYWYRQILGQKVEFLVSFYNNEISEKSEIFDDQFSVERPDGSNFTLKIRSTKLEDSAMYFCASSEAQQGAGANVLTFGAGSRLTVL.

V and J are TRBV9 and TRBJ2-3, with no clear D. CDR3 length: 14 residues. Germline CDR1 is SGDLS and CDR2 is YYNGEE. The ends were cut back, 3 bases at V and 1 base at J, with 9 bases in the middle. CDR3 in DNA: TGTGCCAGCAGCGCCCTTCTAGGCACAGATACGCAGTATTTT. Amino acid sequence: CASSALLGTDTQYF.

V and J are TRBV14 and TRBJ2-7, with D hard to call. Trimming removed 4 bases at V and 3 bases at J, with 7 bases between. Germline lookup yields CDR1 SGHDN and CDR2 FVKESK. The CDR3 runs 12 residues. The CDR3 sequence is CASSPRGYEQYF. CDR3 nucleotides: TGTGCCAGCAGCCCGAGAGGCTACGAGCAGTACTTC.

The CDR3 DNA is TGTGCCTGGAGCCGACCTGGGACAGGGAGCTCCTACGAGCAGTACTTC. Translating gives CAWSRPGTGSSYEQYF. The chain employs TRBV30 and TRBJ2-7; TRBD1 agrees at 9 bases. The CDR3 has 16 residues. CDR1 and CDR2 from the germline V gene are GTSNPN and SVGIG (reference sequence). V dropped 3 bases and J dropped 0; count of bases not matched to a gene: 9.

The chain joins TRBV18 to TRBJ2-3; 7 bases map to TRBD2. In germline, CDR1 is KGHSH, CDR2 LQKENI. This CDR3 has 16 amino acids. The ends lost 6 bases at V and 4 bases at J; junction bases unmatched: 13. CDR3 nucleotide sequence: TGTGCCAGCTCCCACGGCCGGGCGGGAGAACCAGATACGCAGTATTTT. As protein: CASSHGRAGEPDTQYF.

The chain recombines TRBV19 with TRBJ2-3, with D hard to call. Germline V gives CDR1 LNHDA, CDR2 SQIVND (reference sequence). The CDR3 length is 14 residues. V gave up 8 bases and J gave up 2 bases, with 14 bases separating them. The CDR3 here is CASQETSTTDTQYF. The CDR3 DNA is TGTGCCAGTCAAGAAACATCAACCACAGATACGCAGTATTTT.

The genes are TRBV18 and TRBJ2-5; 15 nucleotides align to TRBD2. Unmatched junction bases numbered 5, after V lost 4 bases and J lost 5 bases. The CDR3 length is 16 residues. In germline, CDR1 is KGHSH, CDR2 LQKENI. The CDR3 sequence is CASSRTSGRAWETQYF. As DNA, the CDR3 is TGTGCCAGCTCACGGACTAGCGGGAGGGCCTGGGAGACCCAGTACTTC.